This T cell receptor (beta chain) appears in the sequencing data of a study of blood T cell repertoires in COVID-19. TCRdb's copy holds only in-frame clones and misses some; the assay was immunoSEQ multiplex PCR. The table includes about 300,000 clones, around 85% detected once. The CDR3 loop spans 13 amino acids. Germline V CDR1 and CDR2: SNHLY, FYNNEI. The junction had 4 bases not matched to a gene; V was cut back by 5 bases and J by 5 bases. Sequencing was performed on peripheral blood. This TCR came from a human donor with COVID-19, enrolled during active disease. The donor label of this sample is uncertain. The genes are TRBV2 and TRBJ2-5, with 8 nucleotides matching TRBD2. The CDR3 DNA reads TGTGCCAGCAGTCGGGGACTAGGGGAGACCCAGTACTTC. Translation: CASSRGLGETQYF.